The clone carrying this T cell receptor (beta chain) was picked up a small number of times. Its antigen is currently unknown. Combining a sample-barcoded 5' primer with a J-beta primer mix, a second PCR ran for about 6 to 11 cycles. TCRdb redid the calling of the 5' RACE reads with MiXCR, one entry per CDR3 protein. This sample has around 1,700,000 distinct CDR3 sequences, with roughly 28% found just once. The record originates from a study of blood T cells in healthy people across ages. Study-wide findings and caveats: CMV infection status of these donors was not known.

The CDR3 totals 14 residues. Germline CDR1 reads LGHDT; CDR2 reads YNNKEL (reference sequence). The V gene lost 4 bases and the J gene lost 9 bases, with 16 bases spanning the gap. The chain is built from TRBV3-1 and TRBJ1-5, with D unclear. This receptor was taken from a woman aged 30 to 39 in good health. The sample was blood. The CDR3 nucleotides read TGTGCCAGCAGCCGATCTCAAAGCGGACGGCCCCAGCATTTT. This codes for CASSRSQSGRPQHF.